This entry lists 6 T cell receptor beta chains sequenced from one sample in a study of T cell clones after liver transplantation. Some clones are missing from TCRdb's copy, which holds only in-frame ones; the method was immunoSEQ multiplex PCR. The sample shows around 77,000 clones, 80% of them seen only once. Sample: CD4+ T cells from blood, taken 12 months after liver transplant. These receptors all come from a human patient who received a liver transplant. Some T cells may have originated in the graft donor.

The table lists this clone with a count of one. Here the CDR3 reads CASSQSQRGGQPQHF. The CDR3 DNA follows: TGTGCCAGCAGCCAATCTCAAAGGGGAGGGCAGCCCCAGCATTTT. This rearrangement joins TRBV16 to TRBJ1-5, with TRBD1 as a possible D gene (5 bases). There are 15 residues in the CDR3. V lost 0 bases and J lost 7, with 13 bases in between. Germline CDR1 is KGHSY and CDR2 is FQNENV. Complete variable domain (other parts from reference TRBV16 and TRBJ1-5): GEEVAQTPKHLVRGEGQKAKLYCAPIKGHSYVFWYQQVLKNEFKFLISFQNENVFDETGMPKERFSAKCLPNSPCSLEIQATKLEDSAVYFCASSQSQRGGQPQHFGDGTRLSIL.

This clone was counted between two and nine times. Here the CDR3 DNA reads TGTGCCAGCAGCGCCGCGGACAGCTCCGAGCAGTACTTC. The encoded protein is CASSAADSSEQYF. The gene calls are TRBV2 and TRBJ2-7; tentative D call: TRBD1 (6 bases). The CDR3 sequence is 13 residues long. Germline V lookup: CDR1 SNHLY, CDR2 FYNNEI. The V end was cut by 6 bases, the J end by 6 bases, with 15 bases between.

This chain links TRBV28 with TRBJ2-7, with TRBD1 as a possible D gene (5 bases). The CDR3 contains 12 residues. The germline V gene encodes CDR1 MDHEN and CDR2 SYDVKM. V was clipped by 6 bases and J by 9 bases, with 15 bases between them. The CDR3 here is CASRTAGRSQYF. CDR3 nucleotide sequence: TGTGCCAGCAGGACAGCCGGCCGCTCGCAGTACTTC.

The rearrangement uses TRBV28 and TRBJ1-2; D is uncertain. The CDR3 contains 11 residues. Germline loops: CDR1 MDHEN, CDR2 SYDVKM. V lost 6 bases to trimming and J lost 8 bases, with 10 bases between them. The CDR3 DNA is TGTGCCAGCAGCGGTATATGGGGCTACACCTTC. As protein: CASSGIWGYTF.

The V gene is TRBV27, the J gene TRBJ1-6, with D uncertain. Between the trimmed V and J ends, which lost 5 bases and 0 bases, there was a span of 5 bases. The CDR3 consists of 14 residues. CDR1 and CDR2 from the germline V gene are MNHEY and SMNVEV (reference sequence). The CDR3 region is CASSPSSYNSPLHF. The CDR3 bases are TGTGCCAGCAGTCCTAGCTCCTATAATTCACCCCTCCACTTT.

The chain recombines TRBV21-1 with TRBJ2-7. TRBV21-1 is described as a pseudogene. The CDR3 sequence is 16 residues long. CDR3 coding DNA: TGTGCCAGCAGCAAAGCCAACGGACGATCCAACTACGAGCAGTACTTC. Encoded protein: CASSKANGRSNYEQYF.